The 8 T cell receptor beta chains below come from one sample, sequenced in a study of blood T cell repertoires in COVID-19. The data were produced by immunoSEQ multiplex PCR, yet TCRdb's version contains in-frame clones alone and is incomplete. The sample records approximately 96,000 clones, approximately 90% being singletons. The specimen sequenced was peripheral blood. These TCRs come from a human donor with COVID-19, enrolled during active disease. The donor label of this sample is uncertain.

The CDR3 DNA follows: TGTGCCAGCAGTTACTCGAATCGGGGTGAAGCTTTCTTT. This codes for CASSYSNRGEAFF. V and J are TRBV6-5 and TRBJ1-1, with D unclear. This CDR3 contains 13 residues. The V end lost 0 bases, the J end lost 7 bases, and 9 bases lay between the germline ends. Germline V lookup: CDR1 MNHEY, CDR2 SVGAGI.

The genes are TRBV19 and TRBJ2-5; D might be TRBD2 (5 bases). The CDR3 covers 15 residues. Germline assignment: CDR1 LNHDA and CDR2 SQIVND (reference sequence). Between the trimmed V and J ends, which lost 7 bases and 3 bases, there was a span of 18 bases. Here the CDR3 reads CASTERWERKETQYF. Written as DNA, the CDR3 is TGTGCCAGTACCGAACGTTGGGAGCGGAAAGAGACCCAGTACTTC.

The chain recombines TRBV6-5 with TRBJ2-1, with D possibly being TRBD2 (7 bases). The V end lost 7 bases, the J end lost 7 bases, and 14 bases lay between the germline ends. The CDR3 length is 13 residues. Germline values: CDR1 MNHEY, CDR2 SVGAGI. The CDR3 region is CASKRGAGNEQFF. The CDR3, as DNA: TGTGCCAGCAAACGGGGGGCGGGTAATGAGCAGTTCTTC.

This sequence joins TRBV10-1 and TRBJ1-4, with D possibly matching TRBD1 (6 bases). The CDR3 loop spans 14 amino acids. Germline V gene sequence: CDR1 WNHNN, CDR2 SYGVQD (reference sequence). Trimming removed 6 bases at V and 7 bases at J, with 15 bases between. The CDR3 here is CASSHSDRSEKLFF. The CDR3 DNA sequence: TGCGCCAGCAGCCATTCGGACAGATCTGAAAAACTGTTTTTT.

The chain employs TRBV28 and TRBJ2-7; 10 bases are shared with TRBD1. The CDR3 runs to 14 residues. J lost 4 bases, V lost 6 bases, and 6 bases had no gene match. The germline V gene encodes CDR1 MDHEN and CDR2 SYDVKM. In DNA form, the CDR3 reads TGTGCCAGCAGCTCGCCGGGACAGGGGTACGAGCAGTACTTC. Translated, it gives CASSSPGQGYEQYF.

This clone was recorded once. The chain is built from TRBV2 and TRBJ1-6; D call uncertain. Per the germline V gene, CDR1 is SNHLY and CDR2 is FYNNEI. The CDR3 is 12 residues long. V lost 8 bases and J lost 18, with 20 bases in between. CDR3 in DNA: TGTGCCAGCTCCCCCCTCGAGGGTTTAGCCCACTTT. Translation: CASSPLEGLAHF.

V usage is TRBV3-1 (or the pseudogene TRBV3-2) and J usage is TRBJ2-7, with a tentative D call TRBD2 (5 bases). V gave up 2 bases and J gave up 11 bases, with 13 bases separating them. Germline CDR1 reads LGHDT; CDR2 reads YNNKEL (reference sequence). The CDR3 sequence is 12 residues long. The CDR3 sequence is CASSQRVGVKYF. The CDR3 coding sequence is TGTGCCAGCAGCCAACGAGTCGGGGTGAAGTACTTC.

This sequence joins TRBV6-1 and TRBJ2-7, with D uncertain. The V end lost 2 bases, the J end lost 4 bases, and 18 bases lay between the germline ends. There are 16 residues in the CDR3. Germline CDR1 reads MNHNS; CDR2 reads SASEGT. The CDR3 DNA sequence: TGTGCCAGCAGTGAAAGGTGGAGTAATGGCGGATACGAGCAGTACTTC. It codes for CASSERWSNGGYEQYF.